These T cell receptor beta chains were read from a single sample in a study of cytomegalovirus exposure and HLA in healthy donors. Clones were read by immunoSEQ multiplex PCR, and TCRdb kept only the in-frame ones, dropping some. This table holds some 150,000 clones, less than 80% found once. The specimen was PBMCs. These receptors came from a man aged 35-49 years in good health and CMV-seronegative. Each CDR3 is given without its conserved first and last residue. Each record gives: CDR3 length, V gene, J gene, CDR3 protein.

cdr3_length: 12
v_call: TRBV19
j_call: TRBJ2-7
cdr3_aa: ASSRDTSSYEQY

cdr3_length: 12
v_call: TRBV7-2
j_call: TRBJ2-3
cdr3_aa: ASSLDSSTDTQY

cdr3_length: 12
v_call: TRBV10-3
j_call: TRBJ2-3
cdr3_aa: AISRGPDTDTQY

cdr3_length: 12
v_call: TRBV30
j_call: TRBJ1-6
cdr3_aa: AWSQGQNNSPLH

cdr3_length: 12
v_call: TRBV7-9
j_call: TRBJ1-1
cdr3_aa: ASSPQGARTEAF

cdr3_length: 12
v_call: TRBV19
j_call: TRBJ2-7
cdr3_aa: ASSLMLGGREQY

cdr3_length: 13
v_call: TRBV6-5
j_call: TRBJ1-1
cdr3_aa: ASSNPTGGNTEAF

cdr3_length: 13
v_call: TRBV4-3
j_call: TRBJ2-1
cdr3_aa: ASSQFSGDYNEQF

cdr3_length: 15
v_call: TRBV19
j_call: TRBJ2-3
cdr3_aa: ASSPGGASGSTDTQY

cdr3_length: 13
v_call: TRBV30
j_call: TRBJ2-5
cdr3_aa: AWSRRSRRGETQY

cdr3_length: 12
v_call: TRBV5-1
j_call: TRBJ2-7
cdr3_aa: ASSLGTGFYEQY

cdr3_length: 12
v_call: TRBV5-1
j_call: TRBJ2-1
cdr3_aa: ASSPDRGIAEQF

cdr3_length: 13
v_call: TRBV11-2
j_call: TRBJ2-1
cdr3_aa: ASRPLAGAFHEQF

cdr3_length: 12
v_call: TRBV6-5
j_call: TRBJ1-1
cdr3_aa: ASSDAAVNTEAF

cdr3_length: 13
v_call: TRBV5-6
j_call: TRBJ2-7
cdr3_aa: ASILRGDISYEQY

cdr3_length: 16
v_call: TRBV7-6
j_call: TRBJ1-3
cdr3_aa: ASSLIAYGSQSGNTIY

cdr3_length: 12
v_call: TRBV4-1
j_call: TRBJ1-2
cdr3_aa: ASSQDRVPYGYT

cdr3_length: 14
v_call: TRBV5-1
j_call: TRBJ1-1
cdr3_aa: ASSLGAGTGGTEAF

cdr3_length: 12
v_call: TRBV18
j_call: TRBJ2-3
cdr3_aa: ASSAGPGTDTQY

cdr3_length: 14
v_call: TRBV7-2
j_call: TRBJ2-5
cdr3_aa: ASSSLFGVARETQY

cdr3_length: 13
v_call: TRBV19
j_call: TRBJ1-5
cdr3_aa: ASRGDRDSNQPQH

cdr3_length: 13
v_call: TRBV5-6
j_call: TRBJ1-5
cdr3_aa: ASSVRTVSNQPQH

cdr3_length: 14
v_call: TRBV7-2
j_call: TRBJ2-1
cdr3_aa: ASSLGLGGRWDEQF

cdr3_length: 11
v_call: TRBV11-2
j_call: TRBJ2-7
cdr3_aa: ASRAEGTYEQY

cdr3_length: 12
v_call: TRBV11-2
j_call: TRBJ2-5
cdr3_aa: ASTRLVGGETQY

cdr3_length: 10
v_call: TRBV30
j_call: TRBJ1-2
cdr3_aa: AWRQGSYGYT

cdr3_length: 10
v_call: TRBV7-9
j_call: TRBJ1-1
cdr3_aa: SSSRGNTEAF

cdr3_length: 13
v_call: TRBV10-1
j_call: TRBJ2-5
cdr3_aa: ASSEWQGIQETQY

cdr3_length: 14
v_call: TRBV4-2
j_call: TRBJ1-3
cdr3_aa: ASSQDGGGSGNTIY

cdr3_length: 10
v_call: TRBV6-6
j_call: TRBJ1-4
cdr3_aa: ASRGTGEKLF

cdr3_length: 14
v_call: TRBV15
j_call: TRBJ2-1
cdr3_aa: ATSSDLPQGYNEQF

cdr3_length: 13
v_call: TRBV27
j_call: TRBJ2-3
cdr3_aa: ASSSRTGEGDTQY

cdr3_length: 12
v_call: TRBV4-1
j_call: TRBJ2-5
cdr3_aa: AGSRGGSQETQY

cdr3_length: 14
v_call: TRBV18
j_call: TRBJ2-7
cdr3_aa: ASSPGRDRGVHEQY

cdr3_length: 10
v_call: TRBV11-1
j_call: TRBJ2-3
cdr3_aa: ASSLVVDTQY

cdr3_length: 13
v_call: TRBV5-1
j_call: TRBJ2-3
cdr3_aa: ASSLGRVSTDTQY

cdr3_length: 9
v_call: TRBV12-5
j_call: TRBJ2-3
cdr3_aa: ASGGGETQY

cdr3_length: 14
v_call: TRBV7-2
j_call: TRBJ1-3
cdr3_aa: ASSPRPQGSGNTIY

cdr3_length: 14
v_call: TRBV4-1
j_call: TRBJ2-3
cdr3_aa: ASSPGQGALGDTQY

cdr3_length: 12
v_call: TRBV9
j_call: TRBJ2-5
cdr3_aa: ASSPRGGQETQY

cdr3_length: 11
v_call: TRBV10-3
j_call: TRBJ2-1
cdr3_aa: AIRRASGGEQF

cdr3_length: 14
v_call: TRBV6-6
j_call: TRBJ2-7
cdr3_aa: ASSWGGAANSYEQY